One sample yielded the 27 T cell receptor beta chains listed below, sequenced in a study of molecular identifiers for immune sequencing clone quantification. Each CDR3 protein gets one entry after TCRdb re-called the PCR reads with MiXCR. The sample has roughly 630,000 distinct CDR3 sequences; less than 30% are singletons. Sequenced sample: naive CD8+ T cells from blood, with Jurkat cell RNA spiked in. Subset given: FACS-sorted CD8+CD4-CCR7+CD45RA+ naive T cells. The receptors come from a human donor in good health. Some libraries in this study had Jurkat cell RNA spiked in.

Many counts were recorded for this clonotype. V is TRBV30 and J is TRBJ1-5; D is unclear. Germline V CDR1 and CDR2: GTSNPN, SVGIG (reference sequence). CDR3 size: 14 residues. V lost 0 bases and J lost 5, with 11 bases in between. CDR3 nucleotide sequence: TGTGCCTGGAGTGTACAAGGGTGGGATCAGCCCCAGCATTTT. It is translated as CAWSVQGWDQPQHF.

This clonotype was recorded at least ten times. The J gene is TRBJ1-6, the V gene TRBV7-6; TRBD1 is a possible D gene (5 bases). The germline CDR1 and CDR2 sequences are SGHVS and FNYEAQ. The CDR3 is 17 amino acids. Deletions cut 5 bases from V and 0 bases from J, with 14 bases between. The CDR3 coding sequence is TGTGCCAGCAGCGCAACAGGATATAGCTCCTATAATTCACCCCTCCACTTT. It specifies CASSATGYSSYNSPLHF.

This clonotype has just a few counts. This may be a read error, as it is one base from a much larger clone. The chain joins TRBV7-9 to TRBJ2-3, with 11 nucleotides matching TRBD2. This CDR3 is built from 15 residues. Germline V gene data show CDR1 as SEHNR and CDR2 as FQNEAQ (reference sequence). V lost 5 bases, J lost 8 bases, and 9 bases stayed unmatched. CDR3 DNA sequence: TGTGCCAGCAGCCTACTAGCGGGAGAGCCAGGTACGCAGTATTTT. Translating it yields CASSLLAGEPGTQYF.

This clonotype showed up just once. Being one base from a much bigger clone, this may be a read error. Since no conserved phenylalanine or tryptophan closes the CDR3, a read error is the likely cause. The V gene is TRBV5-1, the J gene TRBJ2-7; D assignment may be TRBD1 or TRBD2 (5 bases each). V lost 2 bases to trimming and J lost 5 bases, with 8 bases between them. Germline-derived CDR1 and CDR2 are SGHRS and YFSETQ. The CDR3 runs 12 residues. The CDR3 DNA sequence: TGCGCCAGCAGCTTTGAGGGACACGAGCAGTACTTA. It encodes CASSFEGHEQYL.

This clonotype was detected ten times or more. The chain recombines TRBV11-2 with TRBJ2-1; D remains unclear. The V and J ends lost 2 bases and 6 bases respectively, with 5 bases between them. Germline V gene lookup returns CDR1 SGHAT and CDR2 FQNNGV. The length of the CDR3 is 12 residues. CDR3 in DNA: TGTGCCAGCAGCTTAATTCCCAATGAGCAGTTCTTC. Protein product: CASSLIPNEQFF.

There are a few counts of this clonotype. The rearrangement links TRBV4-1 to TRBJ2-3; 15 bases map to TRBD2. The J segment lost 2 bases and the V segment lost 1 base, leaving 4 bases of the junction unmatched. The germline CDR1 and CDR2 sequences are MGHRA and YSYEKL. The CDR3 sequence is 18 residues long. This CDR3 reads CASSQGTSGRAITDTQYF. The DNA of the CDR3 is TGCGCCAGCAGCCAAGGGACTAGCGGGAGGGCCATCACAGATACGCAGTATTTT.

The table lists this clonotype with many counts. The chain carries TRBV11-2 and TRBJ1-1; D gene ambiguous. Germline assignment: CDR1 SGHAT and CDR2 FQNNGV. Trimming took off 5 bases at V and 2 bases at J, with 15 bases between the two ends. The CDR3 runs 15 residues. The CDR3 DNA reads TGTGCCAGCAGCCGAAGGTTAGGAGCCAACACTGAAGCTTTCTTT. This translates into CASSRRLGANTEAFF. The full variable domain, in which reference TRBV11-2 and TRBJ1-1 provide the parts outside the CDR3, is EAGVAQSPRYKIIEKRQSVAFWCNPISGHATLYWYQQILGQGPKLLIQFQNNGVVDDSQLPKDRFSAERLKGVDSTLKIQPAKLEDSAVYLCASSRRLGANTEAFFGQGTRLTVV.

The chain couples TRBV6-5 to TRBJ2-2, with D tentatively TRBD1 (5 bases). V was cut by 2 bases and J by 1 base, with 8 bases left in between. The germline V gene encodes CDR1 MNHEY and CDR2 SVGAGI. The CDR3 runs 15 residues. The CDR3 sequence: CASSYGQGNTGELFF. CDR3 nucleotides: TGTGCCAGCAGTTACGGTCAGGGGAACACCGGGGAGCTGTTTTTT.

The V and J genes are TRBV6-5 and TRBJ2-3; D uncertain. The CDR3 is 12 residues long. From germline, CDR1 is MNHEY and CDR2 SVGAGI. Trimming removed 6 bases at V and 4 bases at J, with 8 bases between. As DNA, the CDR3 is TGTGCCAGCAGGCAAAGTCCAGATACGCAGTATTTT. Translated, it gives CASRQSPDTQYF.

This clonotype was seen at least ten times. J is TRBJ1-1 and V is TRBV5-1, with D possibly TRBD1 on 6 matching bases. Germline V gene lookup returns CDR1 SGHRS and CDR2 YFSETQ. The V gene lost 4 bases and the J gene lost 12 bases, with 16 bases spanning the gap. There are 12 residues in the CDR3. This CDR3 reads CASSLGGGESFF. DNA of the CDR3: TGCGCCAGCAGCCTAGGGGGGGGCGAATCTTTCTTT.

This clonotype was seen ten or more times. This chain connects TRBV4-1 to TRBJ2-7; maybe TRBD2 (5 bases). This CDR3 is 14 amino acids long. The ends were cut back, 0 bases at V and 9 bases at J, with 15 bases in the middle. Germline CDR1 MGHRA, CDR2 YSYEKL. CDR3: CASSQDWSGFGQYF. The CDR3 nucleotides are TGCGCCAGCAGCCAAGATTGGTCGGGGTTTGGGCAGTACTTC.

V gene TRBV4-2 combines with J gene TRBJ2-5; 9 bases align to TRBD1. Germline V gene data show CDR1 as LGHNA and CDR2 as YNFKEQ. This CDR3 spans 17 amino acids. V shed 1 base and J 1 base; nucleotides not matched to a gene: 7. CDR3 DNA sequence: TGTGCCAGCAGCCAAGCCCCGGACAGGGGCCTCCAAGAGACCCAGTACTTC. Protein product: CASSQAPDRGLQETQYF.

A remark on this clonotype: One junction end disagrees with the germline gene, perhaps due to a read error. The genes are TRBV5-3 and TRBJ2-3; D perhaps matches TRBD2 (6 bases). TRBV5-3 is designated an ORF whose function remains uncertain. The CDR3 sequence is 12 residues long. The CDR3 nucleotides are TGTGCCAGCAGGGACTTTACAGATGCGCAGTATTTT. It yields the protein CASRDFTDAQYF.

In the case of this clonotype: A read error may explain this, as a much larger clone is one base away. The chain links TRBV10-3 to TRBJ1-1; the match to TRBD1 covers 7 bases. The CDR3 contains 13 residues. With 8 bases clipped from V and 3 bases from J, the junction kept 6 bases outside the gene matches. CDR1 ENHRY and CDR2 SYGVKD come from the germline V gene. The CDR3 loop reads CAIAGTEDTEAFF. Written as DNA, the CDR3 is TGTGCCATCGCCGGGACAGAGGACACTGAAGCTTTCTTT.

This clonotype was found a few times. The V and J genes are TRBV10-1 and TRBJ2-3; D possibly corresponds to TRBD2 (5 bases). V lost 6 bases and J lost 5, with 15 bases in between. Germline lookup yields CDR1 WNHNN and CDR2 SYGVQD (reference sequence). The CDR3 has 14 residues. DNA for the CDR3: TGCGCCAGCAGCAAGGGAGCTCGGATAGATACGCAGTATTTT. Amino acid sequence: CASSKGARIDTQYF.

The rearrangement links TRBV7-6 to TRBJ2-2; TRBD2 matches at 10 bases. V was clipped by 4 bases and J by 3 bases; unmatched bases: 8. The CDR3 loop spans 17 amino acids. CDR1 and CDR2 from the germline V gene are SGHVS and FNYEAQ. CDR3 coding DNA: TGTGCCAGCAGCTGGCTAGCGGGAGAGGTAGACACCGGGGAGCTGTTTTTT. It translates to CASSWLAGEVDTGELFF.

This clonotype has a handful of counts. CDR3 residues: CASEPVQGGTEAFF. Here the CDR3 DNA reads TGTGCCAGCGAACCCGTACAGGGGGGGACTGAAGCTTTCTTT. The chain is built from TRBV9 and TRBJ1-1, with 8 bases aligning to TRBD1. Trimming removed 7 bases from V and 5 bases from J; junction bases left unmatched: 10. There are 14 residues in the CDR3. Germline assignment: CDR1 SGDLS and CDR2 YYNGEE.

The chain has TRBV6-6 and TRBJ2-1; 8 bases fit TRBD2. Unmatched junction bases numbered 7, after V lost 2 bases and J lost 7 bases. This CDR3 region has 15 residues. CDR1 and CDR2 (germline): MNHNY, SVGAGI (reference sequence). CDR3 residues: CASSYPPGLGNEQFF. Here the CDR3 DNA reads TGTGCCAGCAGTTACCCTCCGGGACTAGGGAATGAGCAGTTCTTC.

Regarding this clonotype: A junction boundary mismatches the germline segment, possibly from a read error. The chain links TRBV6-6 to TRBJ2-3; a possible D gene is TRBD1 (6 bases). This CDR3 contains 15 residues. Per germline, CDR1 MNHNY and CDR2 SVGAGI (reference sequence). The CDR3 here is CTSSYYGTHTDTQYF. CDR3 sequence (DNA): TGTACCAGCAGTTACTATGGGACACACACAGATACGCAGTATTTT.

Comments on this clonotype: A read error may produce the germline difference seen at one junction end. This chain links TRBV14 with TRBJ2-3; D may match TRBD1 or TRBD2 (5 bases each). CDR1 is SGHDN and CDR2 is FVKESK in the germline V gene. There are 17 residues in the CDR3. The CDR3 bases are TGTGCCGGCAGCCCAGGTTGGGGGTCCAGGGCTCCAGGTACGCAGTATTTT. Translation gives CAGSPGWGSRAPGTQYF.

This clonotype was found a few times. The chain uses TRBV14 and TRBJ1-2, with D possibly matching TRBD1 (5 bases). Germline V gives CDR1 SGHDN, CDR2 FVKESK. This CDR3 comprises 15 residues. V shed 6 bases and J shed 1 base, with 15 bases lying between them. In nucleotides, the CDR3 is TGTGCCAGCAGGGAGCAGGGCTCAGATAACTATGGCTACACCTTC. Protein product: CASREQGSDNYGYTF.

This rearrangement joins TRBV7-9 to TRBJ2-7; D is ambiguous. CDR3 length: 12 amino acids. The germline CDR1 and CDR2 sequences are SEHNR and FQNEAQ (reference sequence). Trimming removed 5 bases from V and 6 bases from J, with 11 bases in between. Here the CDR3 DNA reads TGTGCCAGCAGCGGAGATGGGATCGAGCAGTACTTC. Translation gives CASSGDGIEQYF.

This clonotype was seen only a few times. The rearrangement joins TRBV20-1 to TRBJ2-7; TRBD2 agrees at 9 bases. The CDR3 has 16 amino acids. V dropped 3 bases and J dropped 3; count of bases not matched to a gene: 12. Germline CDR1 and CDR2: DFQATT and SNEGSKA (reference sequence). The CDR3 loop is CSARGDRLAVIYEQYF. The CDR3 DNA sequence: TGCAGTGCTAGGGGGGACCGACTAGCGGTGATCTACGAGCAGTACTTC.

Turning to this clonotype: Germline and junction disagree at one end, which may indicate a read error. The rearrangement uses TRBV16 and TRBJ2-7; D not resolved. This CDR3 is 13 amino acids long. CDR1 is KGHSY, CDR2 FQNENV, per germline. Here the CDR3 reads CASSQRVTYERYF. The CDR3 region has the DNA TGTGCCAGCAGCCAAAGGGTCACCTACGAGCGGTACTTC.

Comment on this clonotype: Given a much more abundant clone one base away, this may be a read error. The chain is built from TRBV7-9 and TRBJ1-1, with TRBD1 as a possible D gene (5 bases). This CDR3 spans 15 amino acids. CDR1 and CDR2 from the germline V gene are SEHNR and FQNEAQ (reference sequence). The chain's CDR3 is CAGSSPGQGYTEAFF. CDR3 bases: TGTGCCGGCAGCTCCCCAGGCCAGGGTTACACTGAAGCTTTCTTT.

This clonotype was seen only once. Its ends do not fully match the called genes, so a read error is possible. The rearrangement uses TRBV7-2 and TRBJ2-7; D remains unclear. Germline V gene lookup returns CDR1 SGHTA and CDR2 FQGNSA. The CDR3 sequence is 16 residues long. The CDR3 reads CASSLDAGDSSYEQHF. CDR3 sequence (DNA): TGTGCCAGCAGCTTAGATGCAGGCGATAGCTCCTACGAGCAGCACTTC.

This clonotype was recorded many times. The chain combines TRBV30 with TRBJ1-1; D ambiguous. V lost 0 bases and J lost 8, with 16 bases in between. The CDR3 consists of 14 residues. Per germline, CDR1 GTSNPN and CDR2 SVGIG (reference sequence). CDR3 in DNA: TGTGCCTGGAGTGTACCGAGCATCATGGGGGAAGCTTTCTTT. This sequence encodes CAWSVPSIMGEAFF.